A single sample is the source of the 8 T cell receptor beta chains below, sequenced in a study of blood T cell repertoires in COVID-19. TCRdb's table, derived via immunoSEQ multiplex PCR, lists solely in-frame clones and lacks some. The sample holds approximately 180,000 clones, about 84% seen once. Sequencing was done on a sample of peripheral blood. The receptors here all came from a person between 70 and 80 years old with COVID-19, enrolled during active disease.

The chain couples TRBV5-1 to TRBJ2-7; 8 bases fit TRBD1. The germline V gene has CDR1 SGHRS and CDR2 YFSETQ. J gave up 3 bases and V 2 bases, and 4 bases lay outside the gene matches. The CDR3 length is 14 residues. The CDR3 loop reads CASSFQGANYEQYF. The CDR3 DNA sequence: TGCGCCAGCAGCTTCCAGGGGGCAAACTACGAGCAGTACTTC. The variable domain in full, completed from reference TRBV5-1 and TRBJ2-7, reads KAGVTQTPRYLIKTRGQQVTLSCSPISGHRSVSWYQQTPGQGLQFLFEYFSETQRNKGNFPGRFSGRQFSNSRSEMNVSTLELGDSALYLCASSFQGANYEQYFGPGTRLTVT.

The V gene is TRBV5-6, the J gene TRBJ1-2; D remains unclear. The CDR3 extends over 13 amino acids. The V gene lost 4 bases and the J gene lost 2 bases, with 9 bases spanning the gap. The germline CDR1 and CDR2 sequences are SGHDT and YYEEEE. CDR3 protein: CASSATANYGYTF. DNA for the CDR3: TGTGCCAGCAGCGCCACAGCCAACTATGGCTACACCTTC. Full variable domain (rest looked up from reference TRBV5-6 and TRBJ1-2): DAGVTQSPTHLIKTRGQQVTLRCSPKSGHDTVSWYQQALGQGPQFIFQYYEEEERQRGNFPDRFSGHQFPNYSSELNVNALLLGDSALYLCASSATANYGYTFGSGTRLTVV.

The chain has TRBV6-5 and TRBJ1-1, with 9 bases fitting TRBD1. V lost 7 bases to trimming and J lost 8 bases; unmatched junction nucleotides: 8. Germline values: CDR1 MNHEY, CDR2 SVGAGI. The CDR3 totals 13 residues. CDR3 sequence: CASTNRGRAEAFF. The CDR3 DNA reads TGTGCCAGCACTAACAGGGGGCGGGCAGAAGCTTTCTTT.

The chain has TRBV19 and TRBJ1-5; D remains unclear. Deletions cut 4 bases from V and 2 bases from J, with 15 bases between. The CDR3 consists of 16 residues. The germline CDR1 and CDR2 sequences are LNHDA and SQIVND (reference sequence). The CDR3 loop reads CASSTLPSRGNQPQHF. CDR3 nucleotides: TGTGCCAGTAGTACTTTGCCCTCTCGGGGCAATCAGCCCCAGCATTTT.

V gene TRBV7-9 combines with J gene TRBJ1-5, with 7 bases lining up with TRBD1. The CDR3 has 15 residues. V gave up 1 base and J gave up 3 bases; unmatched junction bases: 3. The germline gives CDR1 SEHNR, CDR2 FQNEAQ (reference sequence). DNA of the CDR3: TGTGCCAGCAGCTTAGGGGGGACAGTCAATCAGCCCCAGCATTTT. Its protein product is CASSLGGTVNQPQHF.

In its sample, this clone was seen once. The rearrangement uses TRBV18 and TRBJ1-2; 7 positions agree with TRBD1. The junction had 3 bases not matched to a gene; V was cut back by 1 base and J by 7 bases. The CDR3 is made up of 13 amino acids. CDR1 KGHSH and CDR2 LQKENI come from the germline V gene. CDR3 protein: CASSPQGAVGYTF. CDR3 sequence (DNA): TGTGCCAGCTCACCACAGGGGGCGGTTGGCTACACCTTC. The variable domain in full, completed from reference TRBV18 and TRBJ1-2, reads NAGVMQNPRHLVRRRGQEARLRCSPMKGHSHVYWYRQLPEEGLKFMVYLQKENIIDESGMPKERFSAEFPKEGPSILRIQQVVRGDSAAYFCASSPQGAVGYTFGSGTRLTVV.

The chain joins TRBV7-2 to TRBJ2-4; possible D gene TRBD2, 6 bases. This CDR3 has 16 amino acids. The germline V gene encodes CDR1 SGHTA and CDR2 FQGNSA. V was pared by 2 bases and J by 1 base, with 12 bases between. Here the CDR3 DNA reads TGTGCCAGCAGCTTAACCCCGGGGGAGGCCAAAAACATTCAGTACTTC. Residues: CASSLTPGEAKNIQYF.

The chain has TRBV3-1 (or the pseudogene TRBV3-2) and TRBJ2-6; D not certain. V dropped 3 bases and J dropped 3 bases, with 9 bases sitting between them. CDR3 length: 15 amino acids. The germline gives CDR1 LGHDT, CDR2 YNNKEL (reference sequence). CDR3 in amino acids: CASSQAGFGANVLTF. DNA of the CDR3: TGTGCCAGCAGCCAGGCTGGTTTTGGGGCCAACGTCCTGACTTTC.